This T cell receptor beta chain derives from a study of cytomegalovirus exposure and HLA in healthy donors. PCR used 60 Vbeta primers and 13 Jbeta primers. This table comes from immunoSEQ multiplex PCR, and its TCRdb copy is limited to in-frame clones, with some not included. Altogether over 150,000 clones are present, about 82% being singletons, with the ten largest covering 1%. Germline V gene sequence: CDR1 SGHRS, CDR2 YFSETQ. Trimming removed 4 bases from V and 5 bases from J; junction bases left unmatched: 8. The length of the CDR3 is 16 residues. V is TRBV5-1 and J is TRBJ2-3; 12 nucleotides match TRBD2. Sequencing was performed on PBMCs. This receptor was obtained from a woman between 50 and 59 years old in good health and CMV-seropositive. The DNA for the CDR3 is TGCGCCAGCAGCATTAGGACTAGCGGGATTCTAGATACGCAGTATTTT. This encodes CASSIRTSGILDTQYF.